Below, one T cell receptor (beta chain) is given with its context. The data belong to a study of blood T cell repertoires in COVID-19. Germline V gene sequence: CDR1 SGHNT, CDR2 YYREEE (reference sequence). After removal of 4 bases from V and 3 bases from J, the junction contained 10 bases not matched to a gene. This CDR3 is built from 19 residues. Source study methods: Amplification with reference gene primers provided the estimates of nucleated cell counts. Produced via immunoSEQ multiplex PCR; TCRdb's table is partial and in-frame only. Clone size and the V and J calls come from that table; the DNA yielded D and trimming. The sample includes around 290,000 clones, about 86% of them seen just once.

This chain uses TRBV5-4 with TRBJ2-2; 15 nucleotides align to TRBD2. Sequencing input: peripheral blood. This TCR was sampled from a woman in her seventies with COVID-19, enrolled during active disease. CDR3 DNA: TGTGCCAGCAGCCCGCCCGGGACTAGCGGGGGGACCTACACCGGGGAGCTGTTTTTT. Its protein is CASSPPGTSGGTYTGELFF.